This T cell receptor (beta chain) comes out of a study of T cell responses to AZD1222 COVID-19 vaccine (dated by TCRdb to the early 2020s). For the wider study: AZD1222 recipients given second doses at about 4 weeks or at about 12 weeks were pooled, since spike-specific TCR depth and breadth were not found to differ between the two schedules. A total of approximately 230 trial participants underwent TCR sequencing, of whom 207 received two doses of AZD1222 and around 25 received two doses of the MenACWY control vaccine. Enrollment into the trials was organized by age into subgroups of 18-55, 56-69 and 70-plus years, and those subgroups contained approximately 160, 26 and 62 TCR-sequenced participants, respectively.

This sample's time point label indicates: baseline before first vaccination. Vaccinee samples were obtained from the UK trials COV001 and COV002, which included a single-blind randomized controlled phase 2/3 trial of AZD1222 (ChAdOx1 nCoV-19) in healthy adults. For TCRbeta chain sequencing, PBMC samples from trial participants were taken at day 0 and at day 28 after the second dose. In regard to this clone: Its antigen is currently not known. Per-base quality was not reported, and no clone a single base away is much larger than it.

What the research found in general, with its limitations: Reportedly, almost half of the unique spike-specific TCRs recognized epitopes lying outside the regions that are mutated in the B.1.351 and B.1.1.7 variants. Only five to seven AZD1222 recipients were SARS-CoV-2 seropositive at baseline, limiting conclusions about previously exposed vaccinees. Participants were mostly white British, with more females than males. The authors suggested clonal diversity may have been underestimated. The whole spike protein was spanned by vaccine-associated CD4 TCRs, and dominant responses were seen in regions 160-218 and 743-854. The 56-69-year group was small, and its depth increase did not reach significance, likely because of low power. A significant rise in spike-specific TCR breadth and depth was observed after two AZD1222 doses relative to day 0 and relative to MenACWY recipients. Because no day 14 peak-response samples were available, repertoires were characterized only after the peak T cell response.

The CDR3 regions of human TCRbeta chains were analyzed by immunosequencing. As for the original processing: Repertoire TCRs were checked for matches against a reference library of SARS-CoV-2-specific TCRs that had been generated using the MIRA antigen-specificity platform. Breadth was defined as the fraction of unique TCRs that were SARS-CoV-2-associated, and depth was defined as the fraction of total T cells that were SARS-CoV-2-associated. Using the MIRA data, each spike-specific TCR was mapped to the spike region that the TCR reacts to and placed in a CD4 or CD8 class. Log10-transformed breadth and depth values were compared by one-way ANOVA with Sidak's multiple comparisons tests. The clones in this table, taken by TCRdb from immuneACCESS, are in-frame only. Not every clone is retained; where verified, under half of the shortfall comes from an unresolved V gene, and the cause of the rest is unknown. V and J calls and clone size follow that table, whereas D and trimming were derived from the DNA. The sample records approximately 130,000 clones, roughly 93% of which are singletons. In total, the top ten clones hold 0.9% to 0.95% of the sample.

CDR1 and CDR2, looked up from the germline V gene (reference sequence), are WNHNN and SYGVQD. V is trimmed back by 6 bases and J by 7 bases, and the junction contains 7 bases that no gene match accounts for. Taken from cysteine to phenylalanine, the CDR3 has 13 residues. Only the CDR3 portion is preserved as DNA: 39 bases, with reading frame beginning at the first base. The source material was peripheral blood, sampled on day 0 of AZD1222 vaccination. The clonotype originates from an adult in good health. Here the chain combines TRBV10-1 and TRBJ1-1; TRBD1 matches 8 bases in the middle. The nucleotide sequence is given as TGCGCCAGCAGCCCAGGACAGGGTGGTGAAGCTTTCTTT. Its coded protein is CASSPGQGGEAFF.